The 16 T cell receptor beta chains presented below share a single source sample, sequenced in a study of T cell responses to AZD1222 COVID-19 vaccine. The assay was immunoSEQ multiplex PCR, and TCRdb's table has in-frame clones only and misses some. Seen here are 90,000 to 130,000 clones, 88% observed once, and the top ten hold 1.6%. The sample was peripheral blood, taken on day 0 of AZD1222 vaccination. The receptors stem from an adult in good health.

This chain links TRBV6-5 with TRBJ1-1; the match to TRBD1 covers 8 bases. The trim removed 6 bases at V and 0 bases at J, leaving 6 bases unmatched. Germline CDR1 reads MNHEY; CDR2 reads SVGAGI. The CDR3 runs to 15 residues. In DNA, the CDR3 is TGTGCCAGCAGCGCGGACAGGGCGATGAACACTGAAGCTTTCTTT. Protein sequence: CASSADRAMNTEAFF.

The gene calls are TRBV5-1 and TRBJ1-2; TRBD1 might be the D (6 bases). V lost 5 bases to trimming and J lost 8 bases, with 25 bases between them. The CDR3 is 16 residues long. Per germline, CDR1 SGHRS and CDR2 YFSETQ. CDR3 in DNA: TGCGCCAGCAGAAACGCCCCAGGATCGGGGGGCTGGGGCTACACCTTC. This gives the protein CASRNAPGSGGWGYTF.

The V gene is TRBV3-1 (or the pseudogene TRBV3-2), the J gene TRBJ1-1; maybe TRBD1 (6 bases). This CDR3 spans 13 amino acids. The V gene lost 5 bases and the J gene lost 1 base, with 8 bases spanning the gap. Germline V gene data show CDR1 as LGHDT and CDR2 as YNNKEL (reference sequence). The CDR3 loop reads CASSKTGNTEAFF. DNA for the CDR3: TGTGCCAGCAGCAAGACAGGGAACACTGAAGCTTTCTTT.

The chain links TRBV24-1 to TRBJ2-2, with unresolved D. Germline V lookup: CDR1 KGHDR, CDR2 SFDVKD. V was trimmed by 7 bases and J by 2 bases, leaving 10 bases between them. The CDR3 runs to 14 residues. DNA for the CDR3: TGTGCCACCAGCCAAGACACCAACACCGGGGAGCTGTTTTTT. Its protein product is CATSQDTNTGELFF.

This chain connects TRBV5-1 to TRBJ2-2; D gene uncertain. CDR3 length: 15 residues. Germline CDR1 reads SGHRS; CDR2 reads YFSETQ. Trimming left V 4 bases short and J 2 bases short, with 12 bases between. The CDR3 reads CASSLRSLNTGELFF. The DNA of the CDR3 is TGCGCCAGCAGCCTCCGGAGCCTCAACACCGGGGAGCTGTTTTTT. Together with reference TRBV5-1 and TRBJ2-2, the CDR3 gives the full variable domain: KAGVTQTPRYLIKTRGQQVTLSCSPISGHRSVSWYQQTPGQGLQFLFEYFSETQRNKGNFPGRFSGRQFSNSRSEMNVSTLELGDSALYLCASSLRSLNTGELFFGEGSRLTVL.

This clone was recorded once. V usage is TRBV4-1 and J usage is TRBJ1-4; D possibly corresponds to TRBD1 (6 bases). Trimming left V 4 bases short and J 4 bases short, with 22 bases between. CDR1 MGHRA and CDR2 YSYEKL come from the germline V gene. The CDR3 length is 18 residues. The CDR3 nucleotides are TGCGCCAGCAGCCCCGGGGGCCTAAGGGGAAGAGGTAATGAAAAACTGTTTTTT. Its protein product is CASSPGGLRGRGNEKLFF.

The V gene is TRBV5-1, the J gene TRBJ1-6; possible D gene TRBD1, 6 bases. V lost 4 bases and J lost 6, with 11 bases in between. The CDR3 is made up of 14 amino acids. CDR1 and CDR2 from the germline V gene are SGHRS and YFSETQ. In DNA form, the CDR3 reads TGCGCCAGCAGCCCGAAACAGGGTAATTCACCCCTCCACTTT. Protein product: CASSPKQGNSPLHF.

The rearrangement links TRBV29-1 to TRBJ1-2; D uncertain. Between the trimmed V and J ends, which lost 4 bases and 2 bases, there was a span of 11 bases. Germline CDR1 SQVTM, CDR2 ANQGSEA. The CDR3 totals 13 residues. This chain's CDR3 is CSVGSGRNYGYTF. The DNA for the CDR3 is TGCAGCGTTGGATCAGGACGCAACTATGGCTACACCTTC.

The chain recombines TRBV5-4 with TRBJ2-7; 7 nucleotides agree with TRBD2. This CDR3 spans 14 amino acids. V shed 3 bases and J 6 bases; nucleotides not matched to a gene: 9. CDR1 is SGHNT, CDR2 YYREEE, per germline (reference sequence). In nucleotides, the CDR3 is TGTGCCAGCAGCTGGGGGGGAGGGGACGGCGAGCAGTACTTC. Protein sequence: CASSWGGGDGEQYF.

This clone was seen a few times. This sequence joins TRBV19 and TRBJ1-5, with TRBD1 as a possible D gene (5 bases). V was pared by 7 bases and J by 4 bases, with 20 bases between. This CDR3 has 16 residues. The V gene's germline CDR1 is LNHDA and CDR2 SQIVND (reference sequence). In DNA, the CDR3 is TGTGCCAGTACGGGCCCGAGAGGGGTTCAAAATCAGCCCCAGCATTTT. Encoded protein: CASTGPRGVQNQPQHF.

V gene TRBV5-4 combines with J gene TRBJ2-7; D is possibly TRBD2 (6 bases). This CDR3 is built from 16 residues. Trimming took 0 bases from V and 3 from J, leaving 16 bases between them. CDR1 and CDR2 from the germline V gene are SGHNT and YYREEE (reference sequence). The CDR3 DNA follows: TGTGCCAGCAGCTTGGACCCGGTGGGGGGTGACTACGAGCAGTACTTC. Translation: CASSLDPVGGDYEQYF. The full variable domain, in which reference TRBV5-4 and TRBJ2-7 provide the parts outside the CDR3, is ETGVTQSPTHLIKTRGQQVTLRCSSQSGHNTVSWYQQALGQGPQFIFQYYREEENGRGNFPPRFSGLQFPNYSSELNVNALELDDSALYLCASSLDPVGGDYEQYFGPGTRLTVT.

This clone was seen a single time. The V and J genes are TRBV18 and TRBJ2-1; D call uncertain. CDR1 KGHSH and CDR2 LQKENI come from the germline V gene. Trimming removed 2 bases at V and 8 bases at J, with 13 bases between. This CDR3 has 14 amino acids. The CDR3 spells CASSPGGPVYEQFF. Here the CDR3 DNA reads TGTGCCAGCTCACCAGGCGGACCGGTATATGAGCAGTTCTTC.

This rearrangement joins TRBV7-9 to TRBJ1-6; 7 bases agree with TRBD1. Germline lookup yields CDR1 SEHNR and CDR2 FQNEAQ (reference sequence). The V and J ends lost 1 base and 9 bases, in that order; junction bases with no gene match: 6. The CDR3 spans 15 residues. As DNA, the CDR3 is TGTGCCAGCAGCTTAGGCGACAGGGTGGGTTCACCCCTCCACTTT. Translated: CASSLGDRVGSPLHF. Looking up the rest from reference TRBV7-9 and TRBJ1-6 gives the full variable domain: DTGVSQNPRHKITKRGQNVTFRCDPISEHNRLYWYRQTLGQGPEFLTYFQNEAQLEKSRLLSDRFSAERPKGSFSTLEIQRTEQGDSAMYLCASSLGDRVGSPLHFGNGTRLTVT.

The chain is built from TRBV18 and TRBJ2-3; 10 nucleotides align to TRBD2. The CDR3 is made up of 15 amino acids. The germline V gene encodes CDR1 KGHSH and CDR2 LQKENI. V shed 3 bases, J shed 4 bases, and the junction held 4 bases outside the gene matches. The CDR3 protein is CASSPLAGESDTQYF. CDR3 in DNA: TGTGCCAGCTCACCGCTAGCGGGAGAATCAGATACGCAGTATTTT.

The rearrangement joins TRBV7-6 to TRBJ2-7, with unresolved D. Germline-derived CDR1 and CDR2 are SGHVS and FNYEAQ. CDR3 length equals 15 residues. The V end was cut by 4 bases, the J end by 0 bases, with 13 bases between. The DNA for the CDR3 is TGTGCCAGCAGCTCCTCCGCCACCAGCTCCTACGAGCAGTACTTC. Translating it yields CASSSSATSSYEQYF.

This chain connects TRBV6-1 to TRBJ1-2; unclear D gene. CDR3 length: 15 amino acids. Germline CDR1 and CDR2: MNHNS and SASEGT. V dropped 0 bases and J dropped 8 bases, with 16 bases sitting between them. The CDR3 protein is CASSEALSQLGGYTF. CDR3 nucleotide sequence: TGTGCCAGCAGTGAAGCGCTGTCACAGCTTGGCGGCTACACCTTC.